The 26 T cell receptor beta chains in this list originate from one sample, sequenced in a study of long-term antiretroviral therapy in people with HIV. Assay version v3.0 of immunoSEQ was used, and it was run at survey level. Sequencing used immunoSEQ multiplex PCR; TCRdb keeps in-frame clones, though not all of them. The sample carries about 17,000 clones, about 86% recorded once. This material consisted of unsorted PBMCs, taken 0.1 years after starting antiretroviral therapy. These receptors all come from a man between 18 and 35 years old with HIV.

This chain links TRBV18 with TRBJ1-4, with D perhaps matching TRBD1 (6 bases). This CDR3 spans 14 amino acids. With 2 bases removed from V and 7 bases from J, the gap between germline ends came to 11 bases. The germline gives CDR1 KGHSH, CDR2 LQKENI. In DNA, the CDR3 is TGTGCCAGCTCACCAGTGGGGGCGCGTGAAAAACTGTTTTTT. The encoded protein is CASSPVGAREKLFF.

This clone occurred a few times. CDR3 bases: TGCGCCAGCAGCCGCCGGTGGGGGAATTTAGGGGCTAATGAAAAACTGTTTTTT. Translating it yields CASSRRWGNLGANEKLFF. The chain couples TRBV4-3 to TRBJ1-4; D perhaps matches TRBD1 (5 bases). The V end lost 4 bases, the J end lost 3 bases, and 21 bases lay between the germline ends. CDR1 and CDR2 (germline): LGHNA, YSLEER. CDR3 length: 18 amino acids.

The CDR3 region is CASSYSNTRGDEQYF. DNA for the CDR3: TGTGCCAGCAGTTACTCCAACACCCGGGGCGACGAGCAGTACTTC. The chain recombines TRBV6-5 with TRBJ2-7; D could derive from TRBD1 or TRBD2 (5 bases each). Trimming removed 0 bases at V and 5 bases at J, with 14 bases between. The CDR3 length is 15 residues. The germline V gene encodes CDR1 MNHEY and CDR2 SVGAGI.

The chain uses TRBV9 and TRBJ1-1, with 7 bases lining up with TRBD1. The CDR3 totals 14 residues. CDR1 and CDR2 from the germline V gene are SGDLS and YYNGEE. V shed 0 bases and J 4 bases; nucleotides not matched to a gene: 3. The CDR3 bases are TGTGCCAGCAGCGTAGGGTCAGGGGGCACTGAAGCTTTCTTT. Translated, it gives CASSVGSGGTEAFF.

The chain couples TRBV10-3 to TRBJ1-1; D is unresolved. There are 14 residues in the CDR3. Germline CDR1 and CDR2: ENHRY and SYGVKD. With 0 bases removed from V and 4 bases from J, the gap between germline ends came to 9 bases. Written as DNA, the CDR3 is TGTGCCATCAGTGAGTCGTTCGAGGGCACTGAAGCTTTCTTT. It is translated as CAISESFEGTEAFF.

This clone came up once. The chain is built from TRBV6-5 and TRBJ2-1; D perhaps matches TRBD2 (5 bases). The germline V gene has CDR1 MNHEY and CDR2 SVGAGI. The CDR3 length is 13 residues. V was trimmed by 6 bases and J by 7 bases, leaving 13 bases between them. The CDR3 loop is CASRSGDRNEQFF. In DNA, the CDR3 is TGTGCCAGCAGGTCCGGGGATAGAAATGAGCAGTTCTTC.

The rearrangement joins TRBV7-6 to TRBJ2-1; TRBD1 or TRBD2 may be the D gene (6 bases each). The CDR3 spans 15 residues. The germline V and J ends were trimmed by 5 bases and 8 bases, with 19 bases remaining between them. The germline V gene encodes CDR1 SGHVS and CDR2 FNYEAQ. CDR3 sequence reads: CASSRVGGESDEQFF. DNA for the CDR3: TGTGCCAGCAGCCGTGTGGGGGGCGAGAGTGATGAGCAGTTCTTC.

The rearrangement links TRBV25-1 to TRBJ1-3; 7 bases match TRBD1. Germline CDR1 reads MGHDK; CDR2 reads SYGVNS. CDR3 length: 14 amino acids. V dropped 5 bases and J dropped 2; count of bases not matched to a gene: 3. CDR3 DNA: TGTGCCAGCAGTCACACAGGGGCTGGAAACACCATATATTTT. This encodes CASSHTGAGNTIYF.

The CDR3 nucleotides read TGTGCCAGCAGCTTAGGTTCAGGGAACCCGCCTGACTATGGCTACACCTTC. Protein: CASSLGSGNPPDYGYTF. The chain recombines TRBV7-9 with TRBJ1-2; maybe TRBD1 (5 bases). Germline V gene sequence: CDR1 SEHNR, CDR2 FQNEAQ (reference sequence). Trimming took off 1 base at V and 3 bases at J, with 18 bases between the two ends. The CDR3 length is 17 residues.

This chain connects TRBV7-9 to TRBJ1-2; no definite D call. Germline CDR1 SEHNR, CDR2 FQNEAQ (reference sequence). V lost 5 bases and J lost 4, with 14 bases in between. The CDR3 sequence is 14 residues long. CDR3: CASSQSVAVYGYTF. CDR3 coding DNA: TGTGCCAGCAGCCAATCTGTGGCTGTCTATGGCTACACCTTC.

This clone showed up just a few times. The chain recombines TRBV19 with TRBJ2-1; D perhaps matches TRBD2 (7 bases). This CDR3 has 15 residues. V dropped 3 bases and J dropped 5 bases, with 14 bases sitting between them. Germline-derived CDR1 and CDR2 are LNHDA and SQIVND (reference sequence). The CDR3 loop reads CASSMVGGGDNEQFF. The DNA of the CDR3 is TGTGCCAGTAGTATGGTGGGAGGGGGGGACAATGAGCAGTTCTTC.

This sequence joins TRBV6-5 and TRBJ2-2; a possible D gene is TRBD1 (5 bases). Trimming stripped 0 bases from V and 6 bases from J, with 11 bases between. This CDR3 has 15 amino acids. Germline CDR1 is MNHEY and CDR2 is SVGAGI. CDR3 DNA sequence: TGTGCCAGCAGTTACTCGTCAGGGCCATCCGGGGAGCTGTTTTTT. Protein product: CASSYSSGPSGELFF.

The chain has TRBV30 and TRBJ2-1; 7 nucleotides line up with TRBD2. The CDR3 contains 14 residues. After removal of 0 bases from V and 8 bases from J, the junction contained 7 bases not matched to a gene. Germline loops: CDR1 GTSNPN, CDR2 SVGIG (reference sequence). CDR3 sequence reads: CAWSVQSGTHEQFF. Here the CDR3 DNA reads TGTGCCTGGAGTGTACAGAGCGGGACCCATGAGCAGTTCTTC.

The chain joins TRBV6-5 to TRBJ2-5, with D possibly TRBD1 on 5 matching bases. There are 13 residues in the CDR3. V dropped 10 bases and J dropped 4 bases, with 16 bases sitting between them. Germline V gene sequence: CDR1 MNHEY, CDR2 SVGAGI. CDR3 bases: TGTGCCACCTCAGGGAATCGGCGAGAGACCCAGTACTTC. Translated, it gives CATSGNRRETQYF.

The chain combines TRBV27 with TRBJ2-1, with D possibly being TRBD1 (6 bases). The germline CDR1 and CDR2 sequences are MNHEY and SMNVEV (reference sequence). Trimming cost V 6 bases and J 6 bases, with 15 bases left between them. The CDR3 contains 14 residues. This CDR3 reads CASSDRLEGNEQFF. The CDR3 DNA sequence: TGTGCCAGCAGCGACAGGCTCGAGGGCAATGAGCAGTTCTTC.

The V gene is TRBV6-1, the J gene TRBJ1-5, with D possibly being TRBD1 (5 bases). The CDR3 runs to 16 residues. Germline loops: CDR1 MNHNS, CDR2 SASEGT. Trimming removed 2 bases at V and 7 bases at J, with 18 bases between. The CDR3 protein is CASSEFSPGGTQPQHF. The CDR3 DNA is TGTGCCAGCAGTGAATTTTCCCCGGGGGGGACCCAGCCCCAGCATTTT.

The DNA for the CDR3 is TGTGCCAGCAGTTTAGGGGGACCCTTTGGCGAGCAGTACTTC. As protein: CASSLGGPFGEQYF. The genes are TRBV28 and TRBJ2-7; possibly TRBD1 or TRBD2 for D (5 bases each). The V gene's germline CDR1 is MDHEN and CDR2 SYDVKM. Trimming removed 2 bases at V and 6 bases at J, with 14 bases between. CDR3 length: 14 residues.

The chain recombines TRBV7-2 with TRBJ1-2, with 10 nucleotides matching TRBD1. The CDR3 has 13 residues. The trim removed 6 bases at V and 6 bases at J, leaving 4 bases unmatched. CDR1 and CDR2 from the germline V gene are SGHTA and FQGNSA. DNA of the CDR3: TGTGCCAGCAGAACCGGGACAGGGGATGGCTACACCTTC. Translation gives CASRTGTGDGYTF. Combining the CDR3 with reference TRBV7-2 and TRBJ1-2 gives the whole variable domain GAGVSQSPSNKVTEKGKDVELRCDPISGHTALYWYRQSLGQGLEFLIYFQGNSAPDKSGLPSDRFSAERTGGSVSTLTIQRTQQEDSAVYLCASRTGTGDGYTFGSGTRLTVV.

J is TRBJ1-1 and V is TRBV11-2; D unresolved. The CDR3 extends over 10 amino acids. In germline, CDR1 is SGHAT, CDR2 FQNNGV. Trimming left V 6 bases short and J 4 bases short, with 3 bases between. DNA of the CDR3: TGTGCCAGCAGGGGCACTGAAGCTTTCTTT. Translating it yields CASRGTEAFF.

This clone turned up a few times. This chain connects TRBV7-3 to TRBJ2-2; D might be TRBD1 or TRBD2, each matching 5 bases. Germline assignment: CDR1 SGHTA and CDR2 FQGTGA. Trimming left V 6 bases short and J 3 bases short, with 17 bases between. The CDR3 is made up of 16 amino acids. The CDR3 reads CASRFSFQGHTGELFF. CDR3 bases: TGTGCCAGCAGATTCAGCTTCCAGGGACACACCGGGGAGCTGTTTTTT.

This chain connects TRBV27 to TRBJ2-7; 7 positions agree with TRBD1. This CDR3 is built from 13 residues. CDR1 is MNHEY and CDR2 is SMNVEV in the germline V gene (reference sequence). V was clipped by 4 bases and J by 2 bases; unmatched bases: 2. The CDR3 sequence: CASSYTGAYEQYF. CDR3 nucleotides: TGTGCCAGCAGTTATACAGGGGCCTACGAGCAGTACTTC.

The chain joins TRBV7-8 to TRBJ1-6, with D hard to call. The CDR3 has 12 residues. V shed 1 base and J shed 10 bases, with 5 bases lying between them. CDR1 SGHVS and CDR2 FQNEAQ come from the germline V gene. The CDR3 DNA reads TGTGCCAGCAGCTTAGGGAGCTCACCCCTCCACTTT. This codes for CASSLGSSPLHF. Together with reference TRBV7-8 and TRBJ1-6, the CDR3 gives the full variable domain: GAGVSQSPRYKVAKRGQDVALRCDPISGHVSLFWYQQALGQGPEFLTYFQNEAQLDKSGLPSDRFFAERPEGSVSTLKIQRTQQEDSAVYLCASSLGSSPLHFGNGTRLTVT.

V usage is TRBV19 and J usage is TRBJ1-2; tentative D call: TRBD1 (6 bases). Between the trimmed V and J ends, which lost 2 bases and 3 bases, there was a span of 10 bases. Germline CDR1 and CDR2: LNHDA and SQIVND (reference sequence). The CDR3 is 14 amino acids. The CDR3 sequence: CASSINGQHYGYTF. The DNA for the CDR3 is TGTGCCAGTAGTATAAACGGACAGCACTATGGCTACACCTTC.

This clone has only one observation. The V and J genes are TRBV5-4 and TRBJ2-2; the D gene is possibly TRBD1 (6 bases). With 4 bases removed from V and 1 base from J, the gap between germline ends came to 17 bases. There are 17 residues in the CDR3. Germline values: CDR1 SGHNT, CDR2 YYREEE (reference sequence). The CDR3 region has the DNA TGTGCCAGCAGCCTACACCCCGGGACACGGAACACCGGGGAGCTGTTTTTT. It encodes CASSLHPGTRNTGELFF.

The CDR3 reads CASSLNLADNEQFF. The CDR3 coding sequence is TGTGCCAGCAGCTTAAATCTAGCGGACAATGAGCAGTTCTTC. V is TRBV7-6 and J is TRBJ2-1; TRBD2 matches at 7 bases. The CDR3 totals 14 residues. Germline CDR1 reads SGHVS; CDR2 reads FNYEAQ. After removal of 2 bases from V and 5 bases from J, the junction contained 3 bases not matched to a gene.

CDR3 loop: CASSIGPGSEQPQHF. CDR3 sequence (DNA): TGTGCCAGTAGTATAGGTCCAGGGAGCGAGCAGCCCCAGCATTTT. The chain recombines TRBV19 with TRBJ1-5; weak D call: TRBD1 (5 bases). Germline CDR1 is LNHDA and CDR2 is SQIVND (reference sequence). Trimming removed 1 base from V and 7 bases from J, with 14 bases in between. The CDR3 length is 15 residues.